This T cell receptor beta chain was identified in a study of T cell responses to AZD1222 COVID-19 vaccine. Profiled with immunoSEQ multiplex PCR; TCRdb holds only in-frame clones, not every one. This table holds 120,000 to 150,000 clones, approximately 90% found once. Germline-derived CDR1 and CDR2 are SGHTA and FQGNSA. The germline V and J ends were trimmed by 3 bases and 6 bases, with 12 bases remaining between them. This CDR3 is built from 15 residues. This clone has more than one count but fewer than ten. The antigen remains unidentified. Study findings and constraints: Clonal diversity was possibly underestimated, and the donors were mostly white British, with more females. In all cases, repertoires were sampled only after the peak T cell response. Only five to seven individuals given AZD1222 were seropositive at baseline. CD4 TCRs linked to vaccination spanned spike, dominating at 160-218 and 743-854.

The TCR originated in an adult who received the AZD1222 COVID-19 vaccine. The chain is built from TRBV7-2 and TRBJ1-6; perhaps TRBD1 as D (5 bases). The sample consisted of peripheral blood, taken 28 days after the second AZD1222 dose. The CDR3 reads CASSFLRTLNSPLHF. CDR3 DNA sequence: TGTGCCAGCAGCTTTTTAAGGACACTTAATTCACCCCTCCACTTT.